The 2 T cell receptor beta chains below were found in one sample sequenced in a study of lymphopenia after photon versus proton radiotherapy. Generated by immunoSEQ multiplex PCR, the TCRdb table keeps only in-frame clones and is missing some. In the table there are around 18,000 clones, 80% to 90% of which are singletons. Sequences were derived from peripheral blood, sampled from a patient treated with proton-based radiotherapy. All receptors come from a man in his 70s with pancreatic cancer.

The V and J genes are TRBV28 and TRBJ2-7, with 8 nucleotides matching TRBD2. In germline, CDR1 is MDHEN, CDR2 SYDVKM. The CDR3 consists of 16 residues. The V segment lost 5 bases and the J segment 0 bases; nucleotides outside the gene matches: 9. CDR3 in amino acids: CASSPLGGGSSYEQYF. The CDR3 DNA is TGTGCCAGCAGTCCCTTGGGCGGGGGGAGCTCCTACGAGCAGTACTTC. Based on the CDR3 plus reference TRBV28 and TRBJ2-7, the full variable domain is DVKVTQSSRYLVKRTGEKVFLECVQDMDHENMFWYRQDPGLGLRLIYFSYDVKMKEKGDIPEGYSVSREKKERFSLILESASTNQTSMYLCASSPLGGGSSYEQYFGPGTRLTVT.

This clone was seen just once. This chain uses TRBV10-2 with TRBJ2-7; weak D call: TRBD1 (5 bases). The germline V and J ends were trimmed by 5 bases and 4 bases, with 12 bases remaining between them. Germline V CDR1 and CDR2: WSHSY, SAAADI. The CDR3 runs to 13 residues. The CDR3 region has the DNA TGCGCCAGCAGTTTGACAGAAAGATACGAGCAGTACTTC. Its protein product is CASSLTERYEQYF.